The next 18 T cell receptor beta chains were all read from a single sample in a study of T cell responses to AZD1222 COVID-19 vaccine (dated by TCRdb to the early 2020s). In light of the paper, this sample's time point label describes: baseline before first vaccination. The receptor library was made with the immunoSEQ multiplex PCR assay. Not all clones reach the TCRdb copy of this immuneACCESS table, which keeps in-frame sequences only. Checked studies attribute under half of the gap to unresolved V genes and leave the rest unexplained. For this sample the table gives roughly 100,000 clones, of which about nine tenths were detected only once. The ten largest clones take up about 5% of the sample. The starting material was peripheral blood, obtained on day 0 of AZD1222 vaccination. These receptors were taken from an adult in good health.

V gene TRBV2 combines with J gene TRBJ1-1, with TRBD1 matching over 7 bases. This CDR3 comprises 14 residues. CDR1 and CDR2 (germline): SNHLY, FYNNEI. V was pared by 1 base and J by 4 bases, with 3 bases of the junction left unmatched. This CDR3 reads CASSEVRGSTEAFF. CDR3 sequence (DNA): TGTGCCAGCAGTGAAGTCAGGGGGTCCACTGAAGCTTTCTTT.

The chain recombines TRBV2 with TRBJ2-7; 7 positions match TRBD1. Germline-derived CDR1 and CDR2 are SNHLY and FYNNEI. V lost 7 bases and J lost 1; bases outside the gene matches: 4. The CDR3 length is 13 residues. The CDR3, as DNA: TGTGCCAGCACGAAGGACAGGTCCTACGAGCAGTACTTC. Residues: CASTKDRSYEQYF.

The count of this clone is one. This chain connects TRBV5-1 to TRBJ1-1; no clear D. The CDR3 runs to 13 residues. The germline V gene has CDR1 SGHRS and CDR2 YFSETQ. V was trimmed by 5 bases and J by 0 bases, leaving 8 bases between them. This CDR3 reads CASRLSMNTEAFF. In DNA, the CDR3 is TGCGCCAGCAGGCTATCCATGAACACTGAAGCTTTCTTT. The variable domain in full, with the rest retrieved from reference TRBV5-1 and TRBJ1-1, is KAGVTQTPRYLIKTRGQQVTLSCSPISGHRSVSWYQQTPGQGLQFLFEYFSETQRNKGNFPGRFSGRQFSNSRSEMNVSTLELGDSALYLCASRLSMNTEAFFGQGTRLTVV.

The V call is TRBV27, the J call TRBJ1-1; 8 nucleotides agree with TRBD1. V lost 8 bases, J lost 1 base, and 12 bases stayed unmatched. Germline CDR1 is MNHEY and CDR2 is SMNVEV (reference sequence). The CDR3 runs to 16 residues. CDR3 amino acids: CASGFVGQGRNTEAFF. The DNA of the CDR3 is TGTGCCAGCGGGTTCGTCGGACAGGGCCGGAACACTGAAGCTTTCTTT.

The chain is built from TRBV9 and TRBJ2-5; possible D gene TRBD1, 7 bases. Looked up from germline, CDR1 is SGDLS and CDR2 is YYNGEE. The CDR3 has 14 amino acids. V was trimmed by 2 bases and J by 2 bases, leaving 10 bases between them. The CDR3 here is CASSVQGGQETQYF. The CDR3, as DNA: TGTGCCAGCAGCGTCCAGGGGGGACAAGAGACCCAGTACTTC.

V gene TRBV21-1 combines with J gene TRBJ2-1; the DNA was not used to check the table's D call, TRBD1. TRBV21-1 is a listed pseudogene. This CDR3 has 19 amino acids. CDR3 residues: CASSKVRGHRAKWNNEQFF. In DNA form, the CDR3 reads TGTGCCAGCAGCAAAGTCAGGGGCCACAGGGCTAAGTGGAACAATGAGCAGTTCTTC.

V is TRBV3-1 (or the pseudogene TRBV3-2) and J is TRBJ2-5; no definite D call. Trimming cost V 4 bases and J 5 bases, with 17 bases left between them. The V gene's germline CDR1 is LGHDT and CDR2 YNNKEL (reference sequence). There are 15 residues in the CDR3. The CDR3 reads CASSPRAAPGETQYF. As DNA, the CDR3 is TGTGCCAGCAGCCCCCGGGCGGCACCTGGGGAGACCCAGTACTTC.

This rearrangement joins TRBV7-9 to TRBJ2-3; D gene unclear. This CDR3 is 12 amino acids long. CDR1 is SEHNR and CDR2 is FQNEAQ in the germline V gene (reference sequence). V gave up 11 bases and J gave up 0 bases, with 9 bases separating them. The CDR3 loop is CAGGSSTDTQYF. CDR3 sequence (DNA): TGTGCCGGCGGCTCTAGCACAGATACGCAGTATTTT.

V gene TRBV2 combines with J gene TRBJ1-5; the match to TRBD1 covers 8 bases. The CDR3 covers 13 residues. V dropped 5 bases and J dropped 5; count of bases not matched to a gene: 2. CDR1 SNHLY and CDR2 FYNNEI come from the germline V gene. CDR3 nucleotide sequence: TGTGCCAGCAGTACGGACAGGGATCAGCCCCAGCATTTT. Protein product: CASSTDRDQPQHF. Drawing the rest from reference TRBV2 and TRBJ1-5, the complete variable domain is EPEVTQTPSHQVTQMGQEVILRCVPISNHLYFYWYRQILGQKVEFLVSFYNNEISEKSEIFDDQFSVERPDGSNFTLKIRSTKLEDSAMYFCASSTDRDQPQHFGDGTRLSIL.

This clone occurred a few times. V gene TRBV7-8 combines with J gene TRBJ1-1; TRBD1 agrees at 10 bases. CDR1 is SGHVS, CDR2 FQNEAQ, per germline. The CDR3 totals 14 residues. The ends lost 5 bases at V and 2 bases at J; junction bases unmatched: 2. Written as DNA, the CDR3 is TGTGCCAGCAGCACGACAGGGGGCAACACTGAAGCTTTCTTT. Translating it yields CASSTTGGNTEAFF. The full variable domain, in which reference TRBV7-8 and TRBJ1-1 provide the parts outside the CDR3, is GAGVSQSPRYKVAKRGQDVALRCDPISGHVSLFWYQQALGQGPEFLTYFQNEAQLDKSGLPSDRFFAERPEGSVSTLKIQRTQQEDSAVYLCASSTTGGNTEAFFGQGTRLTVV.

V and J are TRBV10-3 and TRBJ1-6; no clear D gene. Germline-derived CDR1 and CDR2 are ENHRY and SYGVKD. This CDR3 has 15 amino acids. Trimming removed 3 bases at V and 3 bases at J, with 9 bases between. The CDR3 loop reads CAISEWGHYNSPLHF. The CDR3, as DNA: TGTGCCATCAGTGAATGGGGTCACTATAATTCACCCCTCCACTTT.

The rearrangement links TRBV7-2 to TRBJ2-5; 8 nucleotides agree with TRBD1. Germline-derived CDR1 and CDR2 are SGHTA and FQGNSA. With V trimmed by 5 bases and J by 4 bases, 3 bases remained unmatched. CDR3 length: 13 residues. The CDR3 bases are TGTGCCAGCAGCCTGGGGACAGGAGAGACCCAGTACTTC. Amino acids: CASSLGTGETQYF.

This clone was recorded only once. The CDR3 nucleotides read TGTGCCAGCAGTGAACGAACAGGGGGTATGAACACTGAAGCTTTCTTT. This encodes CASSERTGGMNTEAFF. The V and J genes are TRBV6-1 and TRBJ1-1, with 8 bases lining up with TRBD1. Germline CDR1 MNHNS, CDR2 SASEGT. Trimming removed 2 bases from V and 0 bases from J; junction bases left unmatched: 5. CDR3 length: 16 residues.

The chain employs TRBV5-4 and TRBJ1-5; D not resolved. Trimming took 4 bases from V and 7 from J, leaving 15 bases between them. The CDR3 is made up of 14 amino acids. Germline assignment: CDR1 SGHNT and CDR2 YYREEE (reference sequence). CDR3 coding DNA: TGTGCCAGCAGCCAAGACGGAATGTTGCAGCCCCAGCATTTT. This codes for CASSQDGMLQPQHF.

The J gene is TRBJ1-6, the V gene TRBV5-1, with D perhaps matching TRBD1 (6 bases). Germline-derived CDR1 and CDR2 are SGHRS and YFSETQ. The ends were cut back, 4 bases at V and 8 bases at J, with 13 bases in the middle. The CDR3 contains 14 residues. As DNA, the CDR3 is TGCGCCAGCAGCGTCGGACAGATTGATTCACCCCTCCACTTT. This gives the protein CASSVGQIDSPLHF.

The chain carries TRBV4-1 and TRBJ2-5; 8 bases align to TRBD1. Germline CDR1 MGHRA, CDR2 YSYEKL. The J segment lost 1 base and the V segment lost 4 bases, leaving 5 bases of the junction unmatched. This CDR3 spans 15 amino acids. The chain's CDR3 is CASSREGTGQETQYF. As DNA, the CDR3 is TGCGCCAGCAGCCGTGAGGGGACAGGCCAAGAGACCCAGTACTTC.

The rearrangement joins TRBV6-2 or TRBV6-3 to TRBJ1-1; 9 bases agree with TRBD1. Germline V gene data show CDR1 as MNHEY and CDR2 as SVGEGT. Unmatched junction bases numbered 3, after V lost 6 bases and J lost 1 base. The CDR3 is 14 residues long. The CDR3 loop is CASSDRGKNTEAFF. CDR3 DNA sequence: TGTGCCAGCAGCGACAGGGGGAAGAACACTGAAGCTTTCTTT.

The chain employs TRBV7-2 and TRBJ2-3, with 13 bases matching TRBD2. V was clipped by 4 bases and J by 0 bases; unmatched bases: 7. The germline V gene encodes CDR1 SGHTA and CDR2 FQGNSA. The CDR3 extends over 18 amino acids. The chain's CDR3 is CASSWGLAGRPSTDTQYF. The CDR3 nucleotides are TGTGCCAGCAGCTGGGGACTAGCGGGGCGGCCAAGCACAGATACGCAGTATTTT. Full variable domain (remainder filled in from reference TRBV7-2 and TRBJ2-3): GAGVSQSPSNKVTEKGKDVELRCDPISGHTALYWYRQSLGQGLEFLIYFQGNSAPDKSGLPSDRFSAERTGGSVSTLTIQRTQQEDSAVYLCASSWGLAGRPSTDTQYFGPGTRLTVL.